The 28 T cell receptor beta chains reported below all come from one sample, sequenced in a study of post-analysis software for immune sequencing data. Findings and limits, study-wide: Patients showed TRBV5-6, TRBV5-1 and TRBV20-1 among a handful of TRBV segments more frequent than in controls.

For these receptors, no antigen is known. Built from TCR beta cDNA, the libraries had unique molecular identifiers in them. One entry per CDR3 protein, called by TCRdb with MiXCR from the PCR reads. The table shows about 200,000 distinct CDR3 sequences, with 29% occurring only once. Sequencing used blood. Source of these receptors: a girl aged 2-17 years with multiple sclerosis.

This clonotype was recorded once. One end of the junction does not line up with germline, which may come from a read error. J is TRBJ1-1 and V is TRBV29-1; D is undetermined. The CDR3 has 13 amino acids. Germline-derived CDR1 and CDR2 are SQVTM and ANQGSEA. This chain's CDR3 is CSAPDGGDTGAFF. CDR3 nucleotides: TGCAGCGCACCAGACGGAGGAGATACTGGAGCTTTCTTT.

V usage is TRBV28 and J usage is TRBJ1-1; D is possibly TRBD1 (5 bases). The CDR3 covers 11 residues. V lost 11 bases, J lost 9 bases, and 16 bases lay in between. Germline V gives CDR1 MDHEN, CDR2 SYDVKM. Written as DNA, the CDR3 is TGTGCCGCCGGGGTGTTGGGACAAGCTTTCTTT. Translating gives CAAGVLGQAFF.

This chain connects TRBV18 to TRBJ2-5; 12 bases match TRBD2. CDR3 length: 16 amino acids. Trimming took 6 bases from V and 0 from J; bases not matched to a gene: 5. The germline V gene encodes CDR1 KGHSH and CDR2 LQKENI. The CDR3 reads CASSVRLAGDQETQYF. CDR3 DNA sequence: TGTGCCAGCTCCGTTCGACTAGCGGGGGACCAAGAGACCCAGTACTTC.

This clonotype was counted many times. V gene TRBV29-1 combines with J gene TRBJ2-1, with 9 bases that match TRBD2. The V and J ends lost 6 bases and 0 bases, in that order; junction bases with no gene match: 9. This CDR3 region has 16 residues. The germline V gene encodes CDR1 SQVTM and CDR2 ANQGSEA. This CDR3 is CSVLAAGGPSYNEQFF. The DNA of the CDR3 is TGCAGCGTGTTAGCCGCGGGAGGGCCCTCCTACAATGAGCAGTTCTTC.

The rearrangement uses TRBV6-2 or TRBV6-3 and TRBJ2-1, with 8 bases matching TRBD2. The CDR3 is 13 residues long. Germline V gives CDR1 MNHEY, CDR2 SVGEGT. The trim removed 2 bases at V and 7 bases at J, leaving 1 base unmatched. The CDR3 here is CASSYKRENEQFF. CDR3 nucleotide sequence: TGTGCCAGCAGTTACAAGCGGGAGAATGAGCAGTTCTTC.

A few counts support this clonotype. This chain uses TRBV20-1 with TRBJ2-1; D may be TRBD2 (5 bases). V shed 1 base and J shed 14 bases, with 18 bases lying between them. The CDR3 extends over 13 amino acids. CDR1 DFQATT and CDR2 SNEGSKA come from the germline V gene (reference sequence). The CDR3 is CSARVGGLGLEFF. Written as DNA, the CDR3 is TGCAGTGCTAGAGTAGGCGGACTGGGATTGGAGTTCTTC.

J is TRBJ1-1 and V is TRBV20-1, with D possibly TRBD1 on 5 matching bases. Trimming removed 6 bases from V and 3 bases from J, with 17 bases in between. The CDR3 length is 14 residues. Germline loops: CDR1 DFQATT, CDR2 SNEGSKA (reference sequence). The CDR3 DNA is TGCAGTGCGCCAAATCCAGAACAGGACACTGAAGCTTTCTTT. This encodes CSAPNPEQDTEAFF.

The table lists this clonotype with a few counts. The chain has TRBV5-1 and TRBJ1-2, with 7 bases matching TRBD1. Germline values: CDR1 SGHRS, CDR2 YFSETQ. The CDR3 covers 13 residues. With V trimmed by 3 bases and J by 6 bases, 5 bases remained unmatched. Here the CDR3 DNA reads TGCGCCAGCAGCTCAGGGACAGACGATGGCTACACCTTC. Its translation: CASSSGTDDGYTF.

This clonotype was counted between two and nine times. The CDR3 region has the DNA TGTGCCAGCAGCTCACAGGGTCGGAGCAATCAGCCCCAGCATTTT. Translating gives CASSSQGRSNQPQHF. The chain recombines TRBV27 with TRBJ1-5, with D maybe TRBD1 (6 bases). Germline V CDR1 and CDR2: MNHEY, SMNVEV (reference sequence). The CDR3 spans 15 residues. Between the trimmed V and J ends, which lost 6 bases and 1 base, there was a span of 13 bases.

This clonotype was observed a few times. The rearrangement links TRBV4-1 to TRBJ2-7, with D possibly being TRBD1 (6 bases). Per the germline V gene, CDR1 is MGHRA and CDR2 is YSYEKL. The CDR3 is 18 amino acids. The ends were cut back, 1 base at V and 7 bases at J, with 26 bases in the middle. The CDR3, as DNA: TGCGCCAGCAGCCAAGTCGATTTCGGCATAGCCTCAAGGGGGGAGCAGTACTTC. It yields the protein CASSQVDFGIASRGEQYF.

At least ten counts were recorded for this clonotype. This chain joins TRBV5-1 and TRBJ2-7; D gene uncertain. CDR3 length equals 14 residues. Per germline, CDR1 SGHRS and CDR2 YFSETQ. Trimming removed 6 bases at V and 0 bases at J, with 13 bases between. In DNA form, the CDR3 reads TGCGCCAGCACTGGTACCTTACCCTCCTACGAGCAGTACTTC. Translating gives CASTGTLPSYEQYF.

As regards this clonotype: This may be a read error: a much more frequent sequence differs by one nucleotide. This sequence joins TRBV7-2 and TRBJ2-1; possible D gene TRBD2, 6 bases. CDR1 SGHTA and CDR2 FQGNSA come from the germline V gene. CDR3 size: 16 residues. In DNA form, the CDR3 reads TGTGCCAGCAGCTTTCTAACCAGCGGAGGGAGGAATGAGCAGTTGTTC. Amino acids: CASSFLTSGGRNEQLF. The full variable domain, rest sourced from reference TRBV7-2 and TRBJ2-1, is GAGVSQSPSNKVTEKGKDVELRCDPISGHTALYWYRQSLGQGLEFLIYFQGNSAPDKSGLPSDRFSAERTGGSVSTLTIQRTQQEDSAVYLCASSFLTSGGRNEQLFGPGTRLTVL.

Details on this clonotype: This may come from a read error, since a much larger clone is one base off. V usage is TRBV4-1 and J usage is TRBJ2-7, with D tentatively TRBD2 (6 bases). Germline loops: CDR1 MGHRA, CDR2 YSYEKL. The germline V and J ends were trimmed by 5 bases and 3 bases, with 20 bases remaining between them. The CDR3 extends over 16 amino acids. Here the CDR3 reads CASSAGTLGFYYEQYF. For the CDR3, the DNA is TGCGCCAGCAGCGCCGGGACTCTGGGATTCTACTACGAGCAGTACTTC.

As concerns this clonotype: A read error may be the cause here, since a much bigger clone is one base away. V gene TRBV4-1 combines with J gene TRBJ2-4; D call uncertain. Trimming took 6 bases from V and 0 from J, leaving 6 bases between them. The CDR3 spans 13 residues. CDR1 MGHRA and CDR2 YSYEKL come from the germline V gene. In DNA, the CDR3 is TGCGCCAGCAGGCCGCTAGCCAAAAACATTCAGTACTTC. Translation: CASRPLAKNIQYF.

This clonotype appeared once. CDR3: CASSLGWIVDYGYTF. The CDR3 DNA follows: TGTGCCAGCAGCTTGGGGTGGATTGTAGACTATGGCTACACCTTC. V gene TRBV5-5 combines with J gene TRBJ1-2, with unresolved D. The CDR3 loop spans 15 amino acids. CDR1 is SGHKS and CDR2 is YYEKEE in the germline V gene (reference sequence). V was trimmed by 0 bases and J by 3 bases, leaving 12 bases between them.

The V call is TRBV7-9, the J call TRBJ2-3; a weak D match, TRBD1 (6 bases). CDR3 size: 15 residues. Trimming cost V 4 bases and J 0 bases, with 11 bases left between them. CDR1 SEHNR and CDR2 FQNEAQ come from the germline V gene (reference sequence). Written as DNA, the CDR3 is TGTGCCAGCAGCTCCGGGACACGAAGCACAGATACGCAGTATTTT. It specifies CASSSGTRSTDTQYF.

This clonotype was seen a handful of times. The V and J genes are TRBV21-1 and TRBJ2-3; the D call in the table, TRBD2, was not verified against the DNA. TRBV21-1 is marked as a pseudogene. The CDR3 loop spans 16 amino acids. The CDR3 region is CASSKARLANTDTQYF. Here the CDR3 DNA reads TGTGCCAGCAGCAAAGCGCGGCTAGCGAACACAGATACGCAGTATTTT.

This clonotype was observed a handful of times. This sequence joins TRBV12-3 or TRBV12-4 and TRBJ2-3; TRBD2 aligns across 11 bases. V dropped 5 bases and J dropped 3; count of bases not matched to a gene: 4. The CDR3 has 15 residues. CDR3 region: CASSLSSGRTDTQYF. The CDR3 region has the DNA TGTGCCAGCAGTCTTTCTAGCGGGAGGACAGATACGCAGTATTTT.

Only one count was recorded for this clonotype. One end of the junction is discordant with germline, which a read error may explain. This chain uses TRBV6-2 or TRBV6-3 with TRBJ2-2, with 14 positions matching TRBD2. The CDR3 totals 15 residues. The germline gives CDR1 MNHEY, CDR2 SVGEGT. The CDR3 DNA sequence: TGTGCCAGCAGCGGGACTAGCGGGGGTACCGGGGAGGTGTTTTTT. Translating it yields CASSGTSGGTGEVFF.

The V gene is TRBV20-1, the J gene TRBJ1-2; unclear D gene. The CDR3 length is 11 residues. The germline V gene has CDR1 DFQATT and CDR2 SNEGSKA (reference sequence). For the CDR3, the DNA is TGCAGCCACCACGAGAACTATGGCTACACCTTC. Amino acid sequence: CSHHENYGYTF.

This clonotype was found a few times. The germline gene is not matched at one end of the junction; a read error may be the cause. The chain uses TRBV7-2 and TRBJ2-3; perhaps TRBD2 as D (5 bases). From germline, CDR1 is SGHTA and CDR2 FQGNSA. The CDR3 length is 14 residues. The chain's CDR3 is CANSTSPRDDTQYF. The CDR3 coding sequence is TGTGCCAACAGCACGAGCCCCCGGGATGATACGCAGTATTTT.

The chain has TRBV5-1 and TRBJ2-2; tentatively, D is TRBD1 (6 bases). CDR1 is SGHRS and CDR2 is YFSETQ in the germline V gene. V dropped 2 bases and J dropped 14 bases, with 16 bases sitting between them. The CDR3 extends over 13 amino acids. Written as DNA, the CDR3 is TGCGCCAGCAGCTTTACGAACAGGGTTGAACTGTTTTTT. Residues: CASSFTNRVELFF.

This clonotype was seen a few times. Given a much more abundant clone one base away, this may be a read error. The V gene is TRBV6-5, the J gene TRBJ2-7, with 11 bases matching TRBD1. Per the germline V gene, CDR1 is MNHEY and CDR2 is SVGAGI. CDR3 size: 13 residues. V was clipped by 10 bases and J by 3 bases; unmatched bases: 5. CDR3 in amino acids: CANEDRGRYEQYF. The CDR3, as DNA: TGTGCCAACGAGGACAGGGGGCGCTACGAGCAGTACTTC.

This clonotype was found a few times. This chain uses TRBV25-1 with TRBJ2-1; TRBD2 is a possible D gene (6 bases). Between the trimmed V and J ends, which lost 6 bases and 0 bases, there was a span of 15 bases. The CDR3 is 16 amino acids. Germline loops: CDR1 MGHDK, CDR2 SYGVNS. The CDR3 loop is CASSPTGGSSYNEQFF. As DNA, the CDR3 is TGTGCCAGCAGCCCTACTGGGGGGAGCTCCTACAATGAGCAGTTCTTC.

Concerning this clonotype: One end of the junction fails to match germline, which may point to a read error. The chain employs TRBV29-1 and TRBJ1-3; 7 bases fit TRBD1. The CDR3 is 15 residues long. Germline V gives CDR1 SQVTM, CDR2 ANQGSEA. The CDR3 DNA reads TGCAGCGTTGATCACGGGGACAGCTCTGGAAACGCCATATATTTT. Translating gives CSVDHGDSSGNAIYF.

The genes are TRBV12-3 or TRBV12-4 and TRBJ1-1, with a possible D match to TRBD1 (5 bases). V gave up 5 bases and J gave up 5 bases, with 18 bases separating them. The CDR3 consists of 15 residues. The CDR3 reads CASSPTTGERTEAFF. As DNA, the CDR3 is TGTGCCAGCAGTCCTACGACGGGGGAGCGGACTGAAGCTTTCTTT.

V gene TRBV28 combines with J gene TRBJ2-7; 16 nucleotides align to TRBD2. There are 17 residues in the CDR3. Germline CDR1 reads MDHEN; CDR2 reads SYDVKM. Trimming cost V 7 bases and J 7 bases; bases outside gene matches: 13. CDR3 bases: TGTGCCAGCATCTTTGGGGGACTAGCGGGAGGGTCCGGTGAGCAGTACTTC. Protein sequence: CASIFGGLAGGSGEQYF.

Notes on this clonotype: This may arise from a read error, as a much more abundant clone is one base away. This sequence joins TRBV6-5 and TRBJ2-1, with TRBD2 matching 7 bases. The J call is doubtful: the DNA matches TRBJ2-7 better. This CDR3 is built from 14 residues. Germline-derived CDR1 and CDR2 are MNHEY and SVGAGI. In nucleotides, the CDR3 is TGTGCCAGCAGTCTGGGGGGGAGAGGCAATGAGCAGTACTTC. Encoded protein: CASSLGGRGNEQYF.